This paragraph reports one T cell receptor beta chain. Antigen specificity is unknown. This sample was included in a study of T cell responses to AZD1222 COVID-19 vaccine. In the study overall: Second-dose groups at about 4 or about 12 weeks were pooled. Findings of the study overall: Donors skewed white British and female; clonal diversity was possibly underestimated.

Trimming at V came to 0 bases and at J to 1 base, leaving 8 bases not matched to a gene. This CDR3 contains 19 residues. Germline CDR1 and CDR2: MNHEY and SVGEGT. Produced via immunoSEQ multiplex PCR; TCRdb's table is partial and in-frame only. The sample has around 99,000 clones; roughly 90% are singletons. The sample in question was peripheral blood, obtained on day 0 of AZD1222 vaccination. This chain connects TRBV6-2 or TRBV6-3 to TRBJ2-4; 11 bases align to TRBD2. The clonotype was recovered from an adult in good health. The CDR3 region is CASSYSRLAGGWAKNIQYF. The CDR3, as DNA: TGTGCCAGCAGTTACTCTCGGCTAGCGGGGGGTTGGGCCAAAAACATTCAGTACTTC.